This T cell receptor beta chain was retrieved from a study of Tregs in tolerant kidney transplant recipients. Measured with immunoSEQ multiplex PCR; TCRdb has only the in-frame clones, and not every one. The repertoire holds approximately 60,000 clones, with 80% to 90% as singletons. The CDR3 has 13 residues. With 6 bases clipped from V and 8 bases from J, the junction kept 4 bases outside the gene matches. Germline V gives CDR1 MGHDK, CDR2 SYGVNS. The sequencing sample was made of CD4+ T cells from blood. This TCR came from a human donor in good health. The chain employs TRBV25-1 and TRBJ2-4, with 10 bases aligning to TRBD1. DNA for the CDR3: TGTGCCAGCAGGACAGGGGGCGGGGACATTCAGTACTTC. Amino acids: CASRTGGGDIQYF.